One and the same sample provided the 8 T cell receptor beta chains below, sequenced in a study of blood T cell repertoires in COVID-19 (dated by TCRdb to the early 2020s). Preparation of the library involved the immunoSEQ multiplex PCR assay. In TCRdb, the immuneACCESS table is reduced to in-frame sequences with V and J assigned. These tables do not hold every clone; where another copy was compared, an unresolved V gene accounts for under half, and the others remain unexplained. This sample gives a few hundred thousand clones in total; more than 70% of them show up just once. 1% to 1.5% of the sample belongs to the ten largest clones. The sample consisted of PBMCs or T cells enriched from blood (not recorded which). All receptors come from a man between 25 and 39 years old who had recovered from COVID-19.

This CDR3 is CASSLGTGNSPLHF. Here the CDR3 DNA reads TGTGCCAGCAGCCTGGGGACAGGGAATTCACCCCTCCACTTT. The chain links TRBV5-6 to TRBJ1-6; 9 bases match TRBD1. This CDR3 spans 14 amino acids. Germline loops: CDR1 SGHDT, CDR2 YYEEEE. V was pared by 4 bases and J by 7 bases, with 3 bases of the junction left unmatched.

The V gene is TRBV27, the J gene TRBJ1-3, with D possibly matching TRBD1 (6 bases). Deletions cut 5 bases from V and 2 bases from J, with 13 bases between. The CDR3 length is 15 residues. Germline assignment: CDR1 MNHEY and CDR2 SMNVEV (reference sequence). The CDR3 loop reads CASSAQGFTGNTIYF. DNA for the CDR3: TGTGCCAGCAGTGCACAGGGTTTTACTGGAAACACCATATATTTT.

The V and J genes are TRBV6-1 and TRBJ1-6; 12 nucleotides line up with TRBD1. CDR1 and CDR2 (germline): MNHNS, SASEGT. V lost 0 bases to trimming and J lost 6 bases; unmatched junction nucleotides: 9. There are 19 residues in the CDR3. The CDR3 sequence: CASSEATPGQGASNSPLHF. The CDR3 DNA reads as TGTGCCAGCAGTGAAGCGACTCCGGGACAGGGGGCAAGTAATTCACCCCTCCACTTT.

This chain connects TRBV29-1 to TRBJ1-2; a weak D match, TRBD1 (5 bases). The ends were cut back, 3 bases at V and 4 bases at J, with 9 bases in the middle. This CDR3 is 12 amino acids long. Germline V gives CDR1 SQVTM, CDR2 ANQGSEA. Written as DNA, the CDR3 is TGCAGCGTTGACGGGGGACCCTATGGCTACACCTTC. This codes for CSVDGGPYGYTF.

The sample holds a few counts of this clone. The CDR3 reads CASSLGRPAIEAFF. CDR3 bases: TGCGCCAGCAGCTTGGGCAGGCCCGCTATTGAAGCTTTCTTT. The chain recombines TRBV5-1 with TRBJ1-1; no clear D. CDR3 size: 14 residues. Germline CDR1 SGHRS, CDR2 YFSETQ. V was pared by 0 bases and J by 7 bases, with 13 bases between.

The CDR3 DNA reads as TGTGCCAGCATCCCGGACCGGGGATCGAACACTGAAGCTTTCTTT. Amino acids: CASIPDRGSNTEAFF. The gene calls are TRBV27 and TRBJ1-1, with D unresolved. The CDR3 runs 15 residues. Germline V gene data show CDR1 as MNHEY and CDR2 as SMNVEV (reference sequence). V was pared by 7 bases and J by 1 base, with 16 bases between.

The chain combines TRBV12-5 with TRBJ1-1; 7 positions agree with TRBD1. Germline values: CDR1 LGHNT, CDR2 FRNRAP. The CDR3 is 14 amino acids. With 5 bases clipped from V and 11 bases from J, the junction kept 14 bases outside the gene matches. CDR3 in amino acids: CASGLRIQTGTAFF. The CDR3 region has the DNA TGTGCTAGTGGTCTCAGAATCCAGACAGGGACGGCTTTCTTT.

This sequence joins TRBV7-9 and TRBJ2-3, with 12 nucleotides matching TRBD2. The CDR3 has 17 amino acids. The V gene end was trimmed by 5 bases and the J gene end by 1 base; junction bases not matched to a gene: 7. The germline V gene has CDR1 SEHNR and CDR2 FQNEAQ (reference sequence). The CDR3 is CASSPGLAGLRTDTQYF. The CDR3 DNA reads TGTGCCAGCAGCCCAGGACTAGCGGGGTTACGCACAGATACGCAGTATTTT.